One and the same sample provided the 8 T cell receptor beta chains below, sequenced in a study of blood T cell repertoires in COVID-19. Profiled with immunoSEQ multiplex PCR; TCRdb holds only in-frame clones, not every one. The table records 150,000 to 200,000 clones, around four fifths of them present only once. The sequencing input was peripheral blood. These receptors originate from an older woman with COVID-19, enrolled during active disease.

The rearrangement joins TRBV7-2 to TRBJ1-2, with TRBD1 matching over 8 bases. With 4 bases clipped from V and 4 bases from J, the junction kept 8 bases outside the gene matches. Looked up from germline, CDR1 is SGHTA and CDR2 is FQGNSA. The CDR3 has 15 amino acids. The CDR3, as DNA: TGTGCCAGCAGCTCTCAGGGTGGGACAGGCTATGGCTACACCTTC. Amino acids: CASSSQGGTGYGYTF. Drawing the rest from reference TRBV7-2 and TRBJ1-2, the complete variable domain is GAGVSQSPSNKVTEKGKDVELRCDPISGHTALYWYRQSLGQGLEFLIYFQGNSAPDKSGLPSDRFSAERTGGSVSTLTIQRTQQEDSAVYLCASSSQGGTGYGYTFGSGTRLTVV.

This chain links TRBV28 with TRBJ2-1; 11 bases line up with TRBD2. The germline V gene encodes CDR1 MDHEN and CDR2 SYDVKM. The CDR3 is made up of 18 amino acids. J lost 12 bases, V lost 6 bases, and 22 bases had no gene match. As DNA, the CDR3 is TGTGCCAGCAGACCATCGATTTCCTATAGCGGGAGGGCCGAGGGGCAGTTCTTC. Translating it yields CASRPSISYSGRAEGQFF. The full variable domain, with the rest looked up from reference TRBV28 and TRBJ2-1, is DVKVTQSSRYLVKRTGEKVFLECVQDMDHENMFWYRQDPGLGLRLIYFSYDVKMKEKGDIPEGYSVSREKKERFSLILESASTNQTSMYLCASRPSISYSGRAEGQFFGPGTRLTVL.

The V gene is TRBV5-4, the J gene TRBJ1-6; 10 bases fit TRBD1. CDR3 length: 15 amino acids. Germline loops: CDR1 SGHNT, CDR2 YYREEE (reference sequence). The V gene end was trimmed by 4 bases and the J gene end by 6 bases; junction bases not matched to a gene: 4. The CDR3 loop is CASSERDRGNSPLHF. The CDR3 coding sequence is TGTGCCAGCAGCGAGAGGGACAGGGGTAATTCACCCCTCCACTTT.

This chain connects TRBV5-6 to TRBJ2-1, with 8 bases that match TRBD2. This CDR3 is built from 16 residues. J gave up 8 bases and V 0 bases, and 10 bases lay outside the gene matches. Germline assignment: CDR1 SGHDT and CDR2 YYEEEE. DNA of the CDR3: TGTGCCAGCAGCTTGGGTGTAGCGGGGTTCGCTGATGAGCAGTTCTTC. Encoded protein: CASSLGVAGFADEQFF.

The gene calls are TRBV9 and TRBJ1-2; perhaps TRBD1 as D (6 bases). Germline V lookup: CDR1 SGDLS, CDR2 YYNGEE. Between the trimmed V and J ends, which lost 3 bases and 0 bases, there was a span of 9 bases. This CDR3 spans 14 amino acids. In nucleotides, the CDR3 is TGTGCCAGCAGCGGGGACACTTCTAACTATGGCTACACCTTC. Protein sequence: CASSGDTSNYGYTF.

The chain employs TRBV5-1 and TRBJ2-7; 13 positions agree with TRBD2. The germline CDR1 and CDR2 sequences are SGHRS and YFSETQ. This CDR3 has 17 amino acids. V lost 3 bases to trimming and J lost 7 bases; unmatched junction nucleotides: 13. The CDR3 region is CASSSEQLAGGPREQYF. The CDR3 DNA sequence: TGCGCCAGCAGCTCCGAACAACTAGCGGGAGGGCCGCGTGAGCAGTACTTC.

The chain is built from TRBV2 and TRBJ2-3; 10 nucleotides line up with TRBD2. This CDR3 spans 16 amino acids. V dropped 3 bases and J dropped 2; count of bases not matched to a gene: 5. Germline CDR1 is SNHLY and CDR2 is FYNNEI. The CDR3 protein is CASSDWLAGATDTQYF. CDR3 DNA sequence: TGTGCCAGCAGTGATTGGCTAGCGGGAGCCACAGATACGCAGTATTTT.

This clone turned up a few times. This rearrangement joins TRBV6-5 to TRBJ2-7; 7 bases are a match to TRBD2. Germline CDR1 and CDR2: MNHEY and SVGAGI. With V trimmed by 10 bases and J by 0 bases, 9 bases remained unmatched. The CDR3 totals 14 residues. Here the CDR3 reads CAILKTSFSYEQYF. The CDR3 region has the DNA TGTGCCATCCTTAAGACTAGCTTCTCCTACGAGCAGTACTTC.